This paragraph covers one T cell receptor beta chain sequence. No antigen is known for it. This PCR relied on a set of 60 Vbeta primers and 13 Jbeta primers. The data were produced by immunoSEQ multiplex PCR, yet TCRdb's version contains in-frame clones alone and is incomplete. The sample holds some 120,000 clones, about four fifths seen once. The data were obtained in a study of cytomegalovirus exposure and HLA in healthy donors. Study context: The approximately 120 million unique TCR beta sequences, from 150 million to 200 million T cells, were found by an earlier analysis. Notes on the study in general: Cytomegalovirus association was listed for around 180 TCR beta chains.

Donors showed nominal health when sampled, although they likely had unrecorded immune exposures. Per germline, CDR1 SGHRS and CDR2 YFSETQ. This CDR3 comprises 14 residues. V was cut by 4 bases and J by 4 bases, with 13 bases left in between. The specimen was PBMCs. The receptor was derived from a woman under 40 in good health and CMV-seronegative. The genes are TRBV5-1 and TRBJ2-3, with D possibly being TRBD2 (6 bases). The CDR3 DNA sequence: TGCGCCAGCAGCGTGGGAGGATTCCCAGATACGCAGTATTTT. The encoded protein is CASSVGGFPDTQYF.